A single sample is the source of the 30 T cell receptor beta chains below, sequenced in a study of CD8 T cells in Susac syndrome (dated by TCRdb to the late 2010s). The method was the immunoSEQ multiplex PCR assay. RNA was extracted using the RNeasy kit, and roughly 0.45 to 1 microgram was reverse transcribed with random hexamers. The public reads were run again by TCRdb, first through fastp at Q25 and then through MiXCR, and only productive beta chains were kept. Rows with a matching CDR3 protein are joined into one entry that keeps the most common DNA and genes. The sample profile shows about 180,000 distinct CDR3 sequences; roughly 94% of them were found once. Clones ranked in the top ten supply 0.12% of the sample. Sequencing was done on a sample of CD4+ T cells from PBMCs. These receptors were taken from a human donor with Susac syndrome.

This chain uses TRBV29-1 with TRBJ2-7, with D maybe TRBD1 (7 bases). The CDR3 runs to 14 residues. V gave up 5 bases and J gave up 3 bases, with 17 bases separating them. Germline values: CDR1 SQVTM, CDR2 ANQGSEA. Here the CDR3 DNA reads TGCAGCGTTCCAAGGAGGGCAGGGGGCTACGAGCAGTACTTC. Protein: CSVPRRAGGYEQYF.

The chain links TRBV20-1 to TRBJ1-2; 9 bases map to TRBD1. There are 15 residues in the CDR3. Trimming took 0 bases from V and 8 from J; bases not matched to a gene: 10. The V gene's germline CDR1 is DFQATT and CDR2 SNEGSKA (reference sequence). CDR3 region: CSAREPDRGPGGYTF. CDR3 coding DNA: TGCAGTGCTAGAGAGCCGGACAGGGGACCAGGCGGCTACACCTTC.

The CDR3 is CSVDSLAGGTDTQYF. The CDR3 nucleotides are TGCAGCGTTGATTCGCTAGCGGGGGGCACAGATACGCAGTATTTT. The rearrangement uses TRBV29-1 and TRBJ2-3, with TRBD2 matching 10 bases. After removal of 3 bases from V and 1 base from J, the junction contained 4 bases not matched to a gene. Germline CDR1 and CDR2: SQVTM and ANQGSEA. The CDR3 totals 15 residues.

CDR3 sequence reads: CASSFLAGGHRDHYEQYF. CDR3 DNA: TGTGCCAGCAGTTTTCTAGCGGGGGGGCACCGGGACCACTACGAGCAGTACTTC. The V and J genes are TRBV7-2 and TRBJ2-7; 12 nucleotides line up with TRBD2. The junction had 15 bases not matched to a gene; V was cut back by 6 bases and J by 3 bases. Germline V lookup: CDR1 SGHTA, CDR2 FQGNSA. This CDR3 region has 18 residues.

The V call is TRBV29-1, the J call TRBJ2-1; TRBD2 agrees at 11 bases. V lost 3 bases and J lost 11; bases outside the gene matches: 12. The CDR3 has 15 residues. Per germline, CDR1 SQVTM and CDR2 ANQGSEA. This chain's CDR3 is CSVEDPGLAANQQFF. CDR3 DNA: TGCAGCGTTGAGGACCCGGGACTAGCGGCGAACCAGCAGTTCTTC.

The V gene is TRBV18, the J gene TRBJ1-1, with D perhaps TRBD1 (5 bases). The CDR3 is made up of 15 amino acids. Trimming stripped 6 bases from V and 7 bases from J, with 21 bases between. Germline V lookup: CDR1 KGHSH, CDR2 LQKENI. CDR3 region: CASSHSRVDISEAFF. The CDR3 region has the DNA TGTGCCAGCTCCCACTCCAGGGTGGACATCAGTGAAGCTTTCTTT.

The count of this clonotype is one. The rearrangement joins TRBV27 to TRBJ2-7; D might be TRBD1 or TRBD2, each matching 5 bases. V lost 4 bases and J 7 bases, leaving 14 bases between the germline ends. The CDR3 consists of 13 residues. Germline values: CDR1 MNHEY, CDR2 SMNVEV (reference sequence). This chain's CDR3 is CASSWDPSLEQYF. CDR3 nucleotide sequence: TGTGCCAGCAGTTGGGACCCCAGCTTGGAGCAGTACTTC.

The genes are TRBV7-6 and TRBJ1-4; the D gene is possibly TRBD1 (5 bases). Germline V lookup: CDR1 SGHVS, CDR2 FNYEAQ. The CDR3 contains 14 residues. Trimming shortened V by 5 bases and J by 2 bases, and 9 bases separated the two germline ends. The CDR3: CASSKQETNEKLFF. The CDR3 nucleotides read TGTGCCAGCAGCAAACAGGAGACTAATGAAAAACTGTTTTTT.

V usage is TRBV29-1 and J usage is TRBJ2-1, with a possible D match to TRBD2 (5 bases). Germline V lookup: CDR1 SQVTM, CDR2 ANQGSEA. The CDR3 is 14 residues long. V gave up 4 bases and J gave up 0 bases, with 10 bases separating them. The CDR3 coding sequence is TGCAGCGTTGGGCGGGTTCTCTCCTACAATGAGCAGTTCTTC. Residues: CSVGRVLSYNEQFF.

The rearrangement links TRBV9 to TRBJ1-1, with D uncertain. CDR1 is SGDLS, CDR2 YYNGEE, per germline. The length of the CDR3 is 13 residues. The V and J ends lost 6 bases and 2 bases respectively, with 11 bases between them. The CDR3 nucleotides read TGTGCCAGCACCAGAGGCCTTAACACTGAAGCTTTCTTT. Its protein product is CASTRGLNTEAFF. Supplemented by reference TRBV9 and TRBJ1-1, the full variable domain reads DSGVTQTPKHLITATGQRVTLRCSPRSGDLSVYWYQQSLDQGLQFLIQYYNGEERAKGNILERFSAQQFPDLHSELNLSSLELGDSALYFCASTRGLNTEAFFGQGTRLTVV.

The chain has TRBV29-1 and TRBJ1-4; tentative D call: TRBD1 (5 bases). Trimming cost V 7 bases and J 6 bases, with 15 bases left between them. The CDR3 loop spans 13 amino acids. Per the germline V gene, CDR1 is SQVTM and CDR2 is ANQGSEA. CDR3 coding DNA: TGCAGCGCCGCCGGGACGGCGGATGAAAAACTGTTTTTT. Its translation: CSAAGTADEKLFF.

The chain has TRBV7-8 and TRBJ2-3, with TRBD2 as a possible D gene (6 bases). Per germline, CDR1 SGHVS and CDR2 FQNEAQ. The germline V and J ends were trimmed by 5 bases and 0 bases, with 12 bases remaining between them. This CDR3 is 15 amino acids long. The CDR3 loop reads CASSLSSASTDTQYF. CDR3 nucleotide sequence: TGTGCCAGCAGCCTGTCTAGCGCTAGCACAGATACGCAGTATTTT.

The chain is built from TRBV5-4 and TRBJ1-2; 7 bases match TRBD1. The V gene's germline CDR1 is SGHNT and CDR2 YYREEE (reference sequence). This CDR3 is built from 16 residues. Trimming removed 4 bases from V and 0 bases from J; junction bases left unmatched: 9. This chain's CDR3 is CASSLGGQRTNYGYTF. CDR3 bases: TGTGCCAGCAGCCTGGGGGGACAGCGGACTAACTATGGCTACACCTTC.

The V call is TRBV19, the J call TRBJ2-7; TRBD1 agrees at 9 bases. Trimming cost V 6 bases and J 3 bases; bases outside gene matches: 6. The CDR3 totals 14 residues. Per germline, CDR1 LNHDA and CDR2 SQIVND (reference sequence). CDR3 protein: CASRATGGDYEQYF. The CDR3 DNA reads as TGTGCCAGTAGGGCGACAGGGGGGGACTACGAGCAGTACTTC. Filled out from reference TRBV19 and TRBJ2-7, the complete variable domain reads DGGITQSPKYLFRKEGQNVTLSCEQNLNHDAMYWYRQDPGQGLRLIYYSQIVNDFQKGDIAEGYSVSREKKESFPLTVTSAQKNPTAFYLCASRATGGDYEQYFGPGTRLTVT.

In this sample, this clonotype turned up once. The chain couples TRBV6-5 to TRBJ1-2, with D possibly being TRBD1 (6 bases). Germline V gives CDR1 MNHEY, CDR2 SVGAGI. Between the trimmed V and J ends, which lost 5 bases and 4 bases, there was a span of 14 bases. The CDR3 is 14 amino acids. CDR3 in amino acids: CASSKQGISYGYTF. The CDR3 DNA sequence: TGTGCCAGCAGTAAACAGGGAATAAGCTATGGCTACACCTTC.

The chain joins TRBV24-1 to TRBJ1-6, with D perhaps matching TRBD1 (5 bases). CDR1 is KGHDR and CDR2 is SFDVKD in the germline V gene. Trimming cost V 2 bases and J 8 bases, with 12 bases left between them. This CDR3 is 15 amino acids long. The CDR3 DNA reads TGTGCCACCAGTGATTACGGGACGGCCGATTCACCCCTCCACTTT. Translated, it gives CATSDYGTADSPLHF.

The table lists this clonotype with many counts. This chain joins TRBV7-2 and TRBJ2-1; D may match TRBD1 or TRBD2 (6 bases each). Germline V gives CDR1 SGHTA, CDR2 FQGNSA. Trimming stripped 5 bases from V and 6 bases from J, with 8 bases between. This CDR3 has 12 residues. DNA for the CDR3: TGTGCCAGCAGCGGGGGGCGCAATGAGCAGTTCTTC. Translated, it gives CASSGGRNEQFF.

V and J are TRBV20-1 and TRBJ2-1; 8 nucleotides align to TRBD2. The CDR3 totals 15 residues. After removal of 0 bases from V and 5 bases from J, the junction contained 6 bases not matched to a gene. Per germline, CDR1 DFQATT and CDR2 SNEGSKA (reference sequence). The CDR3 region has the DNA TGCAGTGCTAGAGATGGGCGGGGGGCCCACAATGAGCAGTTCTTC. Its translation is CSARDGRGAHNEQFF.

This rearrangement joins TRBV5-1 to TRBJ1-6, with D perhaps TRBD1 (5 bases). Germline V gives CDR1 SGHRS, CDR2 YFSETQ. The CDR3 covers 16 residues. The V end was cut by 2 bases, the J end by 4 bases, with 13 bases between. CDR3 sequence reads: CASSFTGPSYNSPLHF. CDR3 coding DNA: TGCGCCAGCAGCTTCACGGGGCCGTCGTATAATTCACCCCTCCACTTT.

V and J are TRBV5-6 and TRBJ2-5; no reliable D call. CDR1 SGHDT and CDR2 YYEEEE come from the germline V gene. Trimming removed 4 bases from V and 2 bases from J, with 12 bases in between. CDR3 length: 14 amino acids. The chain's CDR3 is CASSKRSVQETQYF. In nucleotides, the CDR3 is TGTGCCAGCAGCAAGCGCTCGGTTCAAGAGACCCAGTACTTC.

The chain has TRBV7-2 and TRBJ2-1; 15 nucleotides agree with TRBD2. Germline CDR1 is SGHTA and CDR2 is FQGNSA. The CDR3 runs 17 residues. Trimming at V came to 5 bases and at J to 4 bases, leaving 6 bases not matched to a gene. The CDR3 reads CASSLGTSGGIYNEQFF. CDR3 sequence (DNA): TGTGCCAGCAGCCTTGGGACTAGCGGGGGGATTTACAATGAGCAGTTCTTC.

The gene calls are TRBV6-5 and TRBJ2-4, with TRBD1 matching over 7 bases. Germline values: CDR1 MNHEY, CDR2 SVGAGI. The J segment lost 2 bases and the V segment lost 6 bases, leaving 4 bases of the junction unmatched. The CDR3 loop spans 14 amino acids. The CDR3 DNA is TGTGCCAGCAGCCGACAGGGATCCAAAAACATTCAGTACTTC. It specifies CASSRQGSKNIQYF.

The chain uses TRBV5-1 and TRBJ2-1; D is unresolved. V gave up 0 bases and J gave up 0 bases, with 7 bases separating them. The CDR3 totals 15 residues. CDR1 is SGHRS, CDR2 YFSETQ, per germline. The CDR3 loop reads CASSLDRSSYNEQFF. The CDR3 nucleotides are TGCGCCAGCAGCTTGGACAGAAGCTCCTACAATGAGCAGTTCTTC. Full variable domain (rest looked up from reference TRBV5-1 and TRBJ2-1): KAGVTQTPRYLIKTRGQQVTLSCSPISGHRSVSWYQQTPGQGLQFLFEYFSETQRNKGNFPGRFSGRQFSNSRSEMNVSTLELGDSALYLCASSLDRSSYNEQFFGPGTRLTVL.

Here the CDR3 DNA reads TGTGCCAGCTCAGCCTTACTAGAGGTCGGCGGCGAGCAGTACTTC. Translation gives CASSALLEVGGEQYF. The chain couples TRBV18 to TRBJ2-7; weak D call: TRBD2 (5 bases). The ends were cut back, 5 bases at V and 6 bases at J, with 20 bases in the middle. CDR3 length: 15 residues. CDR1 is KGHSH, CDR2 LQKENI, per germline.

This clonotype appeared once. The chain links TRBV29-1 to TRBJ1-2, with 12 bases that match TRBD1. The CDR3 is made up of 15 amino acids. After removal of 3 bases from V and 4 bases from J, the junction contained 6 bases not matched to a gene. Germline-derived CDR1 and CDR2 are SQVTM and ANQGSEA. The CDR3 is CSVETGTGGIYGYTF. CDR3 in DNA: TGCAGCGTTGAGACCGGGACAGGGGGCATCTATGGCTACACCTTC.

This chain links TRBV7-8 with TRBJ2-2; D ambiguous. V shed 1 base and J shed 7 bases, with 13 bases lying between them. The CDR3 has 15 residues. Germline V CDR1 and CDR2: SGHVS, FQNEAQ. The CDR3 here is CASSLDPRTGGELFF. The CDR3 bases are TGTGCCAGCAGCTTAGACCCTAGGACCGGCGGGGAGCTGTTTTTT.

V usage is TRBV15 and J usage is TRBJ2-3; no clear D. CDR1 and CDR2 from the germline V gene are LNHNV and YYDKDF (reference sequence). The CDR3 has 13 amino acids. V lost 5 bases and J lost 6, with 12 bases in between. CDR3 sequence (DNA): TGTGCCACCAGCGGACCCGCCGGGGATACGCAGTATTTT. Translating it yields CATSGPAGDTQYF. Complete variable domain (other parts from reference TRBV15 and TRBJ2-3): DAMVIQNPRYQVTQFGKPVTLSCSQTLNHNVMYWYQQKSSQAPKLLFHYYDKDFNNEADTPDNFQSRRPNTSFCFLDIRSPGLGDTAMYLCATSGPAGDTQYFGPGTRLTVL.

V is TRBV20-1 and J is TRBJ2-1; D is unclear. The CDR3 sequence is 13 residues long. Looked up from germline, CDR1 is DFQATT and CDR2 is SNEGSKA (reference sequence). V was shortened by 1 base and J by 9 bases, with 13 bases between the two germline ends. CDR3 nucleotides: TGCAGTGCTAGAGCTCCCCTAAGGACTGAGCAGTTCTTC. This codes for CSARAPLRTEQFF.

V usage is TRBV24-1 and J usage is TRBJ2-3; the D gene is possibly TRBD1 (5 bases). The CDR3 has 15 amino acids. The V gene lost 2 bases and the J gene lost 2 bases, with 10 bases spanning the gap. CDR1 KGHDR and CDR2 SFDVKD come from the germline V gene. CDR3 protein: CATSDSGLLTDTQYF. CDR3 DNA: TGTGCCACCAGTGATTCAGGGCTCCTCACAGATACGCAGTATTTT.

CDR3: CASSPHISGGTGELFF. The CDR3 nucleotides read TGTGCCAGCAGCCCCCACATCAGCGGGGGCACCGGGGAGCTGTTTTTT. V usage is TRBV11-2 and J usage is TRBJ2-2; 8 bases align to TRBD2. Germline CDR1 SGHAT, CDR2 FQNNGV. The CDR3 sequence is 16 residues long. V lost 5 bases to trimming and J lost 4 bases; unmatched junction nucleotides: 9.